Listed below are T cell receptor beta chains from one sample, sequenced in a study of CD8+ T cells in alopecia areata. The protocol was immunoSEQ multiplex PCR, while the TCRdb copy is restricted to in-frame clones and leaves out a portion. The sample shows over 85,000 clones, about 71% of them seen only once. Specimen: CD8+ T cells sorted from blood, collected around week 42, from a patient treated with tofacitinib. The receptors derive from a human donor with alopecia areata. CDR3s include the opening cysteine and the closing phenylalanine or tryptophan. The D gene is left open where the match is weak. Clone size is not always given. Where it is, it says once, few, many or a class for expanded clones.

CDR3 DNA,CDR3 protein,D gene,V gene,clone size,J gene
TGTGCCAGCAGTTTCCTAGCGGGGGCTGGGGATGAGCAGTTCTTC,CASSFLAGAGDEQFF,TRBD2,TRBV2,.,TRBJ2-1
TGTGCCAGCAGTCCAGGTCGGAACTACGAGCAGTACTTC,CASSPGRNYEQYF,.,TRBV27,.,TRBJ2-7
TGTGCCAGCAGCTCCCAGGGCTTCAATCAGCCCCAGCATTTT,CASSSQGFNQPQHF,.,TRBV7-2,.,TRBJ1-5
TGTGCCAGCAGTCCGCAGGGTCATCAGCCCCAGCATTTT,CASSPQGHQPQHF,.,TRBV27,.,TRBJ1-5
TGCAGCGTTGGATTAGCAATCGCAGGCCAAGAGACCCAGTACTTC,CSVGLAIAGQETQYF,.,TRBV29-1,few,TRBJ2-5
TGCGCCAGCAGCTTCCGGGACAGGGGTCTCGATGAGCAGTTCTTC,CASSFRDRGLDEQFF,TRBD1,TRBV5-1,.,TRBJ2-1
TGCAGCGCCGAGGACGCTAACTATGGCTACACCTTC,CSAEDANYGYTF,.,TRBV29-1,.,TRBJ1-2
TGTGCCAGTAGTATAACGACAGGGGCGAGGACCCTCCACTTT,CASSITTGARTLHF,TRBD1,TRBV19,.,TRBJ1-6
TGTGCCAGTAGTATTAGGGGTGACAACGAGCAGTACTTC,CASSIRGDNEQYF,.,TRBV19,.,TRBJ2-7
TGTGCTAGTGGTTTAGGTGACGGGATCTATGGCTACACCTTC,CASGLGDGIYGYTF,.,TRBV12-5,.,TRBJ1-2
TGCAGCGCCGAAGTGTCAGGGGAAGAAGGTGGCTACACCTTC,CSAEVSGEEGGYTF,.,TRBV29-1,once,TRBJ1-2
TGTGCCAGCAGCCCGACTGGATCTAGCACAGATACGCAGTATTTT,CASSPTGSSTDTQYF,.,TRBV9,.,TRBJ2-3
TGTGCTAGTGGCCCCGACGCTGAAGCTTTCTTT,CASGPDAEAFF,.,TRBV12-5,.,TRBJ1-1
TGCAGCATAGAAACAGGGGGCCTAGACTCTGGGGCCAACGTCCTGACTTTC,CSIETGGLDSGANVLTF,TRBD1,TRBV29-1,.,TRBJ2-6
TGCAGCGTTGTGGAGAAACCGGGACACCTCTACAATGAGCAGTTCTTC,CSVVEKPGHLYNEQFF,.,TRBV29-1,.,TRBJ2-1
TGTGCCAGCAGCTCACAGGAAAACATTCAGTACTTC,CASSSQENIQYF,.,TRBV7-9,.,TRBJ2-4
TGTGCCAGCAGCCTACGGGAATCCACTGAAGCTTTCTTT,CASSLRESTEAFF,.,TRBV2,.,TRBJ1-1
TGTGCCTGGAGTGCCTGGACAGGGAGCACTGAAGCTTTCTTT,CAWSAWTGSTEAFF,TRBD1,TRBV30,once,TRBJ1-1
TGTGCTAGTGGTTTGGGCTACAATGAGCAGTTCTTC,CASGLGYNEQFF,.,TRBV12-5,.,TRBJ2-1
TGTGCCAGCAGCGACAGACAGGGACGGAACGAGACCCAGTACTTC,CASSDRQGRNETQYF,TRBD1,TRBV7-9,.,TRBJ2-5
TGTGCCAGCCGGAGCGTTTCTTGGGCCGAGCAGTACTTC,CASRSVSWAEQYF,.,TRBV6-5,.,TRBJ2-7
TGTGCCAGCTCAGTCGCAGGCCGGGGGCTAGAGACCCAGTACTTC,CASSVAGRGLETQYF,.,TRBV18,.,TRBJ2-5
TGTGCCAGCAGCTTCGGGACAGATACGCAGTATTTT,CASSFGTDTQYF,.,TRBV5-6,.,TRBJ2-3
TGCGCCAGCAGCCCGAGTGGAGTAGCGGGGGGGCGATCAGATACGCAGTATTTT,CASSPSGVAGGRSDTQYF,TRBD2,TRBV4-3,many,TRBJ2-3
TGTGCCAGCAGCGTAGTTAGCACAGATACGCAGTATTTT,CASSVVSTDTQYF,.,TRBV9,few,TRBJ2-3
TGTGCCAGCAGCCCGACACCGACCACAGATACGCAGTATTTT,CASSPTPTTDTQYF,.,TRBV7-8,once,TRBJ2-3
TGCAGCTCAAAGGGGGGGTCTAGCGGGGACACAGATACGCAGTATTTT,CSSKGGSSGDTDTQYF,TRBD2,TRBV29-1,.,TRBJ2-3
TGTGCCTGGAGTGTAAGGGGGACTGAAGCTTTCTTT,CAWSVRGTEAFF,.,TRBV30,.,TRBJ1-1
TGTGCCAGCAGCTTATCGGGGGAGCAGTACTTC,CASSLSGEQYF,.,TRBV7-9,.,TRBJ2-7
TGCAGCGTTGACATAGGATTTGGAGAAAAACTGTTTTTT,CSVDIGFGEKLFF,.,TRBV29-1,.,TRBJ1-4
TGTGCCAGCAGTTACTCAAAGACTGAAGCTTTCTTT,CASSYSKTEAFF,.,TRBV6-6,.,TRBJ1-1
TGTGCCAGCAGCTTACTTCTGGGGGCGGGCGACAATGAGCAGTTCTTC,CASSLLLGAGDNEQFF,.,TRBV7-2,few,TRBJ2-1
TGTGCCAGCGAGGGTCAAAATGGCTACACCTTC,CASEGQNGYTF,.,TRBV9,.,TRBJ1-2
TGTGCCAGCAGCTTTGACAGGGGTGGCTACGAGCAGTACTTC,CASSFDRGGYEQYF,TRBD1,TRBV13,.,TRBJ2-7
TGTGCCAGCAGTTCCGTGGCTAATGAAAAACTGTTTTTT,CASSSVANEKLFF,.,TRBV28,.,TRBJ1-4
TGTGCCAGCAGCCCCGGATTCGGCCATCAGCCCCAGCATTTT,CASSPGFGHQPQHF,.,TRBV6-4,.,TRBJ1-5
TGTGCCAGCCACTCCGGGGGCCCCTACGAGCAGTACTTC,CASHSGGPYEQYF,.,TRBV6-5,.,TRBJ2-7
TGTGCCAGCAGCTTAGCCACCGGGGAGCTGTTTTTT,CASSLATGELFF,.,TRBV5-6,few,TRBJ2-2
TGTGCCAGCAGCCCCTCGGGACTAGCGGGGACACAAGAGACCCAGTACTTC,CASSPSGLAGTQETQYF,TRBD2,TRBV7-3,.,TRBJ2-5